The T cell receptor (beta chain) under discussion was sequenced for a study of human T cells and chemical hapten exposure. For the study at large: Patients, predominantly female, presented with alopecia areata, totalis or universalis.

The CDR3 length is 16 residues. Per germline, CDR1 MGHRA and CDR2 YSYEKL. The V end was cut by 3 bases, the J end by 9 bases, with 24 bases between. From the RACE reads, TCRdb called clonotypes with MiXCR, one entry per CDR3 protein. The sample has about 120,000 distinct CDR3 sequences, 9% to 13% seen once. Time point in this sample: patch test 1, 2 weeks after DPC sensitization. As to treatment: therapeutic diphenylcyclopropenone sensitization with weekly scalp DPC. The genes are TRBV4-1 and TRBJ2-7; tentative D call: TRBD1 (5 bases). The sequencing used whole blood, collected in connection with sensitization to the hapten diphenylcyclopropenone (DPC). This receptor was obtained from a woman in her 50s with alopecia areata. Some clones in this sample may be carry-over from other donors' samples. CDR3 DNA sequence: TGCGCCAGCAGCCAGGACGACAGTCGATTGGGATTAGGGCAGTACTTC. Residues: CASSQDDSRLGLGQYF.